This T cell receptor beta chain was captured in a study of tumor and adjacent non-tumor tissue in lung cancer (dated by TCRdb to between 2017 and 2018). Background on the whole study: The cohort included about a dozen adenocarcinoma, a couple of squamous cell carcinoma and 1 small cell lung cancer patients. The approximately 15 enrolled patients, of whom some ten were men and 5 were women, were aged about 30 to 80 years and were diagnosed with TNM stage I to III disease. A total of 95 million to 150 million productive TCRbeta reads were generated by sequencing, corresponding to an average of approximately 4.5 million reads per sample. Bulk TCRbeta repertoires were compared between lung tumor tissue and matched distant non-tumor lung tissue obtained from roughly 16 lung cancer patients. A few dozen paired specimens, one tumor and one normal lung sample per patient, were profiled by TCRbeta CDR3 sequencing.

Overall study results and their limits: Because peripheral blood was not sequenced, the blood TCRbeta repertoires of the lung cancer patients in the study went unexamined. With only approximately 15 patients in the cohort, the authors noted that larger samples and more detailed clinical data are needed. Tumor tissue showed significantly higher TCR diversity (inverse Simpson) than normal lung tissue, at roughly 390 vs 170 (P = 0.0075, Mann-Whitney U test). The sequencing platform is not named in the methods, and unique molecular identifiers are not mentioned. Significantly higher TCR diversity was found in younger patients, and higher tumor TCR diversity was associated with shorter overall and disease-free survival. The top 100 clones accounted for a significantly larger cumulative portion of the repertoire in normal lung than in tumor tissue.

A word on this clonotype: This clone's antigen is unknown. No base quality information exists; no much larger clone differs at one position.

Between the V and J ends, shortened by 3 bases and 5 bases respectively, the junction contains 13 bases. Reading the germline V gene gives CDR1 MGHRA and CDR2 YSYEKL. Reading from cysteine to phenylalanine, the CDR3 counts 15 amino acids. CDR3 DNA only is kept here, 45 bases in frame from base 1. The library was generated by multiplex PCR. The instrument given in TCRdb is Illumina HiSeq 2500. TCRbeta libraries were constructed through three rounds of nested PCR with primers (Table S4) according to protocols modified from ARM-PCR. PCR products of 200-500 bp were gel-excised and purified with the QIAquick gel extraction kit before sequencing. The paper's processing steps were these. Trimmomatic was used to clean the reads, FLASH was used to merge the reads into complete CDR3 sequences, and MiTCR was used to assign the reads to V(D)J germline segments. Clonal diversity was calculated as the inverse Simpson's index using VDJtools. In-frame sequences lacking a premature stop codon were counted as productive reads. TCRdb reanalyzed the raw reads on its own, using fastp at Q25 for trimming and MiXCR for clone calling, and kept in-frame beta chains. Records with the same CDR3 protein are collapsed into one entry carrying the most frequent genes and DNA. The V and J calls come from TCRdb's annotation, not from the publication. A total of roughly 220,000 distinct CDR3 sequences appear in this sample, around 71% of them only once. About 25% of the sample goes to the ten largest clones.

RNA was extracted from bulk unsorted tissue and checked for quality with a NanoDrop ND-1000 and an Agilent 2100. Newly diagnosed lung cancer patients without prior chemotherapy who had been admitted for thoracic surgery in China between August and November 2014 were enrolled as donors. Patients with previous radiotherapy or chemotherapy, or with another concurrent cancer, were excluded from the study. Surgical tissue pieces of roughly 1-2 cm3 were preserved in RNAlater solution and were kept at -80 degrees C until use. Here the chain combines TRBV4-1 and TRBJ1-4, with a weak D call of TRBD1 (5 bases match). The specimen was lung tumor tissue. This receptor was obtained from a man aged 55 to 70 with non-small cell lung cancer. The CDR3 in this case is CASSHAGAGNEKLFF. The DNA reads TGCGCCAGCAGCCACGCCGGGGCAGGGAATGAAAAACTGTTTTTT.